This T cell receptor (beta chain) was sequenced in a study of T-cell reconstitution after alpha-beta-depleted transplantation in children. Study-wide findings and caveats: T-cell counts and diversity were attributed mostly to newly produced T cells one year after transplant. Some patients owed their high day-60 TCRbeta diversity to surviving recipient T cells and thymic progenitors. In patients about two months after transplant, alpha-beta T cells reportedly arose from several hundred expanded graft clones.

CDR3 length equals 11 residues. V lost 0 bases and J lost 10, with 7 bases in between. Germline CDR1 reads MNHEY; CDR2 reads SVGAGI. This clonotype was recorded at least ten times. Its antigen is unknown. It was with unique molecular identifiers that the TCRbeta library was prepared. TCRdb used MiXCR to reprocess the PCR reads, holding one entry per CDR3 protein. The table lists about 830,000 distinct CDR3 sequences, about 16% of them singletons. This receptor was taken from a male patient younger than 18 who had a stem cell transplant for acute lymphoblastic leukemia, so the T cells may come from the graft donor. Sequenced material: PBMCs, mostly from graft donor cells, taken 360 days after TCRalphabeta/CD19-depleted stem cell transplant. The chain joins TRBV6-5 to TRBJ2-7; no definite D call. The DNA for the CDR3 is TGTGCCAGCAGTTACTCTAACCTACAGTACTTC. Protein: CASSYSNLQYF.